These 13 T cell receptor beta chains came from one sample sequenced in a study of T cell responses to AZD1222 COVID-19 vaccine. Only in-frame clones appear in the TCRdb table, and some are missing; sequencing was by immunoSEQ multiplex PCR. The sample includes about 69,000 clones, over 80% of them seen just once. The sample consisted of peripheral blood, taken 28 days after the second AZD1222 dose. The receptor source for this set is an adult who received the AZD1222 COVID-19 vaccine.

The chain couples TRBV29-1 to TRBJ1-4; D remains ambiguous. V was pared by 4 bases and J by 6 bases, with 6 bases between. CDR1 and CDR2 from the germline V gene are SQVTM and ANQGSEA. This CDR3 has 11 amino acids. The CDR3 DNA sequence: TGCAGCGTTGGCGAGGATGAAAAACTGTTTTTT. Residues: CSVGEDEKLFF.

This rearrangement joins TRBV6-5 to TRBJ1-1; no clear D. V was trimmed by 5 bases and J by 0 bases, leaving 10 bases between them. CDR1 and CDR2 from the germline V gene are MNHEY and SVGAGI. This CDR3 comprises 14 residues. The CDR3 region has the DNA TGTGCCAGCAGTCCGCTTGAGCTGAACACTGAAGCTTTCTTT. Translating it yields CASSPLELNTEAFF.

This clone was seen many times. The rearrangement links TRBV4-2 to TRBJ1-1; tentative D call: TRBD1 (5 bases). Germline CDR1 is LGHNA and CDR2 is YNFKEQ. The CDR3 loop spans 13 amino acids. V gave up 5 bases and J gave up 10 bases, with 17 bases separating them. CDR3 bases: TGTGCCAGCAGCTCGGCTCAGGAGGGACTAGCTTTCTTT. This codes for CASSSAQEGLAFF.

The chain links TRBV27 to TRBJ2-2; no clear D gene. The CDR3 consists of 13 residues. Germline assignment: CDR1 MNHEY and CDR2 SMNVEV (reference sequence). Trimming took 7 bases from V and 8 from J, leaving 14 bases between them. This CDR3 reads CASTPRAAGELFF. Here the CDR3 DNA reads TGTGCCAGCACCCCCCGGGCTGCGGGGGAGCTGTTTTTT.

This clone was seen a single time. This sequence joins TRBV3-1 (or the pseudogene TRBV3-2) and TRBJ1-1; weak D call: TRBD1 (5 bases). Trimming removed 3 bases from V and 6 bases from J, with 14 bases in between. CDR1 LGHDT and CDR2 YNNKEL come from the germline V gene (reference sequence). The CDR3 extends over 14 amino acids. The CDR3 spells CASSQAGDDAEAFF. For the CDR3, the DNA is TGTGCCAGCAGCCAGGCCGGGGACGACGCTGAAGCTTTCTTT.

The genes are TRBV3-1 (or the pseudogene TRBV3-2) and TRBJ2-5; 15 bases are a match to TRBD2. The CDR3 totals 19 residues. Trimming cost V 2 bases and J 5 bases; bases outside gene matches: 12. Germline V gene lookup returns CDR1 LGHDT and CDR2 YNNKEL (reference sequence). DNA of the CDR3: TGTGCCAGCAGCCAACGGACTAGCGGGGGGGCCCTGAGAGGTGAGACCCAGTACTTC. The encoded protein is CASSQRTSGGALRGETQYF.

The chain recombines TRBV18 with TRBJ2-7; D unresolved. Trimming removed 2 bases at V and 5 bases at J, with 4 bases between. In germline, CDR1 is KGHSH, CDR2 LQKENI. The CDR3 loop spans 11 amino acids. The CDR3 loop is CASSPRDEQYF. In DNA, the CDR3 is TGTGCCAGCTCACCAAGGGACGAGCAGTACTTC.

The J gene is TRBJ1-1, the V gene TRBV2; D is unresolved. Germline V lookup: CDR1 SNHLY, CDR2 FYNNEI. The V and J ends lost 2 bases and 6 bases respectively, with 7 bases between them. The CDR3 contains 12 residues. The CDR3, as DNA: TGTGCCAGCAGTGAACAGGTCGCTGAAGCTTTCTTT. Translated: CASSEQVAEAFF.

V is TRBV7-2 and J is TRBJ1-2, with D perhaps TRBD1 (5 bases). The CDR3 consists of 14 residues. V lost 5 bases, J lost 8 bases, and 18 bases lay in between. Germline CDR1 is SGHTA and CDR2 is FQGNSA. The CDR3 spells CASSQGNRKEGYTF. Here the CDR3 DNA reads TGTGCCAGCAGCCAGGGTAACAGGAAGGAGGGCTACACCTTC.

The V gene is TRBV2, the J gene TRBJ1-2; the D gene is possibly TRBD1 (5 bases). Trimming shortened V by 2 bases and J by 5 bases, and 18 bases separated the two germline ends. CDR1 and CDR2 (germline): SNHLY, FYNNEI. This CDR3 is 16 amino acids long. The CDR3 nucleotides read TGTGCCAGCAGTGAATCGAGGGGCGGGCAAGGATATGGCTACACCTTC. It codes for CASSESRGGQGYGYTF.

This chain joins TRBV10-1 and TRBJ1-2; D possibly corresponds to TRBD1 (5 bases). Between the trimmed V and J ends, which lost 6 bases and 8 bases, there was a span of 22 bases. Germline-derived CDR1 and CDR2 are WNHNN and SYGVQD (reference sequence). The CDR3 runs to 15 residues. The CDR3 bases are TGCGCCAGCAGCGATCCCGGGACCGGGGTGGAAGGCTACACCTTC. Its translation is CASSDPGTGVEGYTF.

CDR3 in DNA: TGTGCCAGCAGCCCATCTGGGGCCCTCCACTATGGCTACACCTTC. It translates to CASSPSGALHYGYTF. J is TRBJ1-2 and V is TRBV14; D might be TRBD1 (5 bases). The CDR3 contains 15 residues. Trimming removed 4 bases at V and 3 bases at J, with 15 bases between. Germline-derived CDR1 and CDR2 are SGHDN and FVKESK. Combining the CDR3 with reference TRBV14 and TRBJ1-2 gives the whole variable domain EAGVTQFPSHSVIEKGQTVTLRCDPISGHDNLYWYRRVMGKEIKFLLHFVKESKQDESGMPNNRFLAERTGGTYSTLKVQPAELEDSGVYFCASSPSGALHYGYTFGSGTRLTVV.

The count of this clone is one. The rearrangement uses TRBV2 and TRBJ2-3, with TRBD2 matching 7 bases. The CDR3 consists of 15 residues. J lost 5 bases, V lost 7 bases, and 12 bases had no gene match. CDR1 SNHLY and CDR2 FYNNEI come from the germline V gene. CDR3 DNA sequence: TGTGCCAGCACCCTTCGGGGGGAGTCGGAAGATACGCAGTATTTT. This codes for CASTLRGESEDTQYF.